A single sample gave rise to the 30 T cell receptor beta chains below, sequenced in a study of blood T cell repertoires in COVID-19 (dated by TCRdb to about 2020). The library came from the immunoSEQ multiplex PCR assay. This immuneACCESS table, as held by TCRdb, lists in-frame sequences with V and J called but not all clones. Of the missing ones, under half trace to an unresolved V gene in checked studies; the others have no known cause. This sample has 180,000 or so clones in its table, and 70% to 85% of those were observed once. The ten largest clones add up to 6.9% of the sample. Sequences were obtained from peripheral blood. These receptors were collected from a human donor with acute or convalescent COVID-19. The donor label of this sample is uncertain.

V gene TRBV12-3 or TRBV12-4 combines with J gene TRBJ2-2, with a tentative D call TRBD2 (6 bases). The CDR3 loop spans 12 amino acids. V lost 7 bases and J 5 bases, leaving 8 bases between the germline ends. The CDR3 region has the DNA TGTGCCAGCACCGGGGGTACCGGGGAGCTGTTTTTT. Translation: CASTGGTGELFF.

The chain combines TRBV7-6 with TRBJ2-7, with 12 bases lining up with TRBD2. The CDR3 contains 19 residues. CDR1 and CDR2 from the germline V gene are SGHVS and FNYEAQ. Trimming took 4 bases from V and 0 from J; bases not matched to a gene: 13. CDR3: CASSSGLAGGPVSSYEQYF. The CDR3 DNA reads as TGTGCCAGCAGCTCCGGCCTAGCGGGAGGGCCGGTAAGCTCCTACGAGCAGTACTTC.

The chain has TRBV7-2 and TRBJ2-3; 7 bases fit TRBD2. The CDR3 totals 11 residues. V shed 4 bases and J 9 bases; nucleotides not matched to a gene: 1. Germline V gene lookup returns CDR1 SGHTA and CDR2 FQGNSA. This chain's CDR3 is CASSSGRTQYF. CDR3 nucleotide sequence: TGTGCCAGCAGCTCCGGGAGGACGCAGTATTTT.

V and J are TRBV24-1 and TRBJ2-7, with 8 bases matching TRBD2. V was clipped by 2 bases and J by 5 bases; unmatched bases: 10. Germline values: CDR1 KGHDR, CDR2 SFDVKD. The CDR3 has 16 residues. CDR3 DNA sequence: TGTGCCACCAGTGATTGGGGAACTAGCGGCCGGGACGAGCAGTACTTC. Protein product: CATSDWGTSGRDEQYF.

The chain uses TRBV6-5 and TRBJ1-2; D gene unclear. The CDR3 contains 12 residues. The V gene lost 9 bases and the J gene lost 4 bases, with 12 bases spanning the gap. Germline CDR1 reads MNHEY; CDR2 reads SVGAGI. Written as DNA, the CDR3 is TGTGCCAGTATCGGGAGGAGCTATGGCTACACCTTC. It translates to CASIGRSYGYTF.

The chain's CDR3 is CASSEPTGAGELFF. CDR3 nucleotide sequence: TGTGCCAGCAGTGAGCCGACAGGGGCCGGGGAGCTGTTTTTT. This chain links TRBV25-1 with TRBJ2-2, with 8 positions matching TRBD1. V gave up 3 bases and J gave up 6 bases; unmatched junction bases: 3. The CDR3 has 14 residues. Germline assignment: CDR1 MGHDK and CDR2 SYGVNS.

V gene TRBV2 combines with J gene TRBJ1-2; 7 bases align to TRBD1. CDR1 and CDR2 from the germline V gene are SNHLY and FYNNEI. This CDR3 is built from 14 residues. The junction had 6 bases not matched to a gene; V was cut back by 5 bases and J by 3 bases. The CDR3 loop is CASSPTGFYYGYTF. The CDR3 DNA sequence: TGTGCCAGCAGTCCGACAGGGTTTTACTATGGCTACACCTTC.

The genes are TRBV6-4 and TRBJ1-6; the match to TRBD1 covers 9 bases. The V and J ends lost 4 bases and 10 bases, in that order; junction bases with no gene match: 5. The CDR3 runs to 14 residues. The germline gives CDR1 MRHNA, CDR2 SNTAGT. The CDR3 loop is CASSVTTGGSPLHF. The CDR3 DNA follows: TGTGCCAGCAGTGTCACGACAGGGGGATCACCCCTCCACTTT.

The chain combines TRBV2 with TRBJ2-2; weak D call: TRBD2 (6 bases). V shed 7 bases and J shed 2 bases, with 11 bases lying between them. The CDR3 runs to 14 residues. Germline V gene sequence: CDR1 SNHLY, CDR2 FYNNEI. The CDR3 reads CASKGDSNTGELFF. DNA for the CDR3: TGTGCCAGCAAAGGGGACTCCAACACCGGGGAGCTGTTTTTT. The full variable domain, in which reference TRBV2 and TRBJ2-2 provide the parts outside the CDR3, is EPEVTQTPSHQVTQMGQEVILRCVPISNHLYFYWYRQILGQKVEFLVSFYNNEISEKSEIFDDQFSVERPDGSNFTLKIRSTKLEDSAMYFCASKGDSNTGELFFGEGSRLTVL.

The chain recombines TRBV10-3 with TRBJ2-5, with TRBD1 as a possible D gene (5 bases). The length of the CDR3 is 14 residues. Trimming removed 3 bases from V and 5 bases from J, with 13 bases in between. The germline CDR1 and CDR2 sequences are ENHRY and SYGVKD. CDR3 protein: CAISEPGLGETQYF. CDR3 bases: TGTGCCATCAGTGAACCAGGGTTGGGGGAGACCCAGTACTTC.

This clone has a count of ten or more. The chain recombines TRBV7-8 with TRBJ2-7; TRBD2 might be the D (6 bases). Germline CDR1 SGHVS, CDR2 FQNEAQ. The CDR3 covers 14 residues. V lost 3 bases, J lost 1 base, and 10 bases lay in between. The CDR3 coding sequence is TGTGCCAGCAGCTTGGGGCGGGGATCCTACGAGCAGTACTTC. Its protein is CASSLGRGSYEQYF. Full variable domain (remainder filled in from reference TRBV7-8 and TRBJ2-7): GAGVSQSPRYKVAKRGQDVALRCDPISGHVSLFWYQQALGQGPEFLTYFQNEAQLDKSGLPSDRFFAERPEGSVSTLKIQRTQQEDSAVYLCASSLGRGSYEQYFGPGTRLTVT.

The rearrangement links TRBV5-1 to TRBJ1-4, with a possible D match to TRBD1 (6 bases). CDR3 size: 15 residues. Per the germline V gene, CDR1 is SGHRS and CDR2 is YFSETQ. Trimming pared 0 bases from V and 5 bases from J, leaving 11 bases between. CDR3: CASSLADRRNEKLFF. DNA for the CDR3: TGCGCCAGCAGCTTGGCAGACAGGAGGAATGAAAAACTGTTTTTT.

This clone was found a few times. This sequence joins TRBV19 and TRBJ1-5; 7 bases are shared with TRBD1. J was trimmed by 3 bases and V by 5 bases; bases with no gene match: 7. The V gene's germline CDR1 is LNHDA and CDR2 SQIVND (reference sequence). The length of the CDR3 is 15 residues. The CDR3 nucleotides are TGTGCCAGTAGTCCGGGACAGTTTTACAATCAGCCCCAGCATTTT. Translating gives CASSPGQFYNQPQHF.

The J gene is TRBJ2-5, the V gene TRBV12-3 or TRBV12-4, with a tentative D call TRBD2 (5 bases). Trimming cost V 5 bases and J 7 bases, with 14 bases left between them. There are 13 residues in the CDR3. DNA of the CDR3: TGTGCCAGCAGTAGCGTCCCCGAGGGGACCCAGTACTTC. Translated: CASSSVPEGTQYF.

For the CDR3, the DNA is TGTGCCAGCAGCGGTGGGCCTCTATACGGCTACACCTTC. It specifies CASSGGPLYGYTF. The V gene is TRBV3-1 (or the pseudogene TRBV3-2), the J gene TRBJ1-2; D is uncertain. Trimming left V 5 bases short and J 8 bases short, with 15 bases between. The CDR3 covers 13 residues. The germline V gene encodes CDR1 LGHDT and CDR2 YNNKEL (reference sequence).

This clone has just one count. The chain employs TRBV5-1 and TRBJ2-7; TRBD2 aligns across 7 bases. The CDR3 is 18 residues long. The germline V gene encodes CDR1 SGHRS and CDR2 YFSETQ. V trimming: 0 bases; J trimming: 1 base; junction bases outside the gene matches: 13. CDR3 in amino acids: CASSLGYKAGPGSYEQYF. CDR3 nucleotides: TGCGCCAGCAGCTTGGGGTATAAAGCGGGGCCGGGGTCCTACGAGCAGTACTTC.

The chain couples TRBV11-2 to TRBJ1-2; 8 bases are shared with TRBD1. The CDR3 totals 18 residues. Losses at the gene ends were 0 bases for V and 7 bases for J; bases not matched to a gene: 16. Germline-derived CDR1 and CDR2 are SGHAT and FQNNGV. This chain's CDR3 is CASSLDLQTGVTVRGYTF. The DNA of the CDR3 is TGTGCCAGCAGCTTAGATCTACAGACAGGGGTGACGGTTCGTGGCTACACCTTC. The whole variable domain, filled in from reference TRBV11-2 and TRBJ1-2, reads EAGVAQSPRYKIIEKRQSVAFWCNPISGHATLYWYQQILGQGPKLLIQFQNNGVVDDSQLPKDRFSAERLKGVDSTLKIQPAKLEDSAVYLCASSLDLQTGVTVRGYTFGSGTRLTVV.

The table lists this clone with a count of one. V usage is TRBV9 and J usage is TRBJ1-3; D is unclear. The germline gives CDR1 SGDLS, CDR2 YYNGEE. The V gene lost 4 bases and the J gene lost 2 bases, with 7 bases spanning the gap. The CDR3 extends over 13 amino acids. In DNA, the CDR3 is TGTGCCAGCAGCCCGGGTACTGGAAACACCATATATTTT. Translated: CASSPGTGNTIYF.

This sequence joins TRBV7-3 and TRBJ2-1; TRBD1 agrees at 8 bases. V shed 4 bases and J 0 bases; nucleotides not matched to a gene: 5. The CDR3 is 16 amino acids. The germline V gene has CDR1 SGHTA and CDR2 FQGTGA. CDR3 nucleotides: TGTGCCAGCAGCTCACGGACAGGGAGCTCCTACAATGAGCAGTTCTTC. Residues: CASSSRTGSSYNEQFF. Drawing the rest from reference TRBV7-3 and TRBJ2-1, the complete variable domain is GAGVSQTPSNKVTEKGKYVELRCDPISGHTALYWYRQSLGQGPEFLIYFQGTGAADDSGLPNDRFFAVRPEGSVSTLKIQRTERGDSAVYLCASSSRTGSSYNEQFFGPGTRLTVL.

In this sample, this clone turned up a few times. The chain uses TRBV5-1 and TRBJ2-1; TRBD1 agrees at 9 bases. J lost 6 bases, V lost 4 bases, and 2 bases had no gene match. Germline values: CDR1 SGHRS, CDR2 YFSETQ. The CDR3 sequence is 13 residues long. This chain's CDR3 is CASSLGQGNEQFF. The DNA of the CDR3 is TGCGCCAGCAGCCTGGGACAGGGCAATGAGCAGTTCTTC.

The chain recombines TRBV19 with TRBJ1-5; 8 positions agree with TRBD1. V lost 4 bases to trimming and J lost 4 bases; unmatched junction nucleotides: 9. Germline V gene data show CDR1 as LNHDA and CDR2 as SQIVND (reference sequence). This CDR3 is 16 amino acids long. The CDR3: CASSTDREGWNQPQHF. The CDR3 nucleotides are TGTGCCAGTAGTACGGACAGGGAAGGGTGGAATCAGCCCCAGCATTTT.

The chain links TRBV28 to TRBJ2-7; D might be TRBD1 (5 bases). This CDR3 spans 14 amino acids. CDR1 is MDHEN and CDR2 is SYDVKM in the germline V gene. V lost 2 bases to trimming and J lost 6 bases, with 14 bases between them. CDR3 residues: CASSLGGAKAEQYF. In DNA, the CDR3 is TGTGCCAGCAGTTTAGGTGGGGCTAAGGCCGAGCAGTACTTC.

This sequence joins TRBV5-1 and TRBJ1-1; TRBD1 might be the D (6 bases). Deletions cut 4 bases from V and 0 bases from J, with 13 bases between. The CDR3 is made up of 15 amino acids. The germline V gene has CDR1 SGHRS and CDR2 YFSETQ. The CDR3 nucleotides read TGCGCCAGCAGCGTACAGGGACCGATGAACACTGAAGCTTTCTTT. Amino acids: CASSVQGPMNTEAFF.

A remark on this clone: The junction departs from germline at one end; a sequencing error may be responsible. The V gene is TRBV6-2 or TRBV6-3, the J gene TRBJ1-5; D gene uncertain. The CDR3 loop spans 13 amino acids. CDR1 MNHEY and CDR2 SVGEGT come from the germline V gene. The CDR3 region has the DNA TGTGCCAGCGGCCGTGTACCTAATCGGCCCCAGCATTTT. It is translated as CASGRVPNRPQHF.

The rearrangement joins TRBV2 to TRBJ2-2, with unresolved D. V was clipped by 3 bases and J by 6 bases, with 8 bases between them. Per the germline V gene, CDR1 is SNHLY and CDR2 is FYNNEI. CDR3 length: 13 amino acids. CDR3 residues: CASSDSLAGELFF. CDR3 sequence (DNA): TGTGCCAGCAGTGACAGTCTGGCCGGGGAGCTGTTTTTT.

The V call is TRBV29-1, the J call TRBJ2-3; 10 bases agree with TRBD2. The J segment lost 5 bases and the V segment lost 4 bases, leaving 0 bases of the junction unmatched. Per the germline V gene, CDR1 is SQVTM and CDR2 is ANQGSEA. The CDR3 extends over 12 amino acids. In DNA form, the CDR3 reads TGCAGCGTTGTAGCGGGGGGAGATACGCAGTATTTT. Translation gives CSVVAGGDTQYF.

The V gene is TRBV3-1 (or the pseudogene TRBV3-2), the J gene TRBJ1-2, with 7 bases lining up with TRBD1. The CDR3 loop spans 14 amino acids. Trimming took 1 base from V and 8 from J; bases not matched to a gene: 7. Germline V gives CDR1 LGHDT, CDR2 YNNKEL (reference sequence). The CDR3 DNA follows: TGTGCCAGCAGCCAAGTACAGGGGAGAGGAGGCTACACCTTC. Protein product: CASSQVQGRGGYTF.

The chain employs TRBV5-1 and TRBJ2-7, with TRBD1 matching over 7 bases. This CDR3 spans 14 amino acids. The junction had 7 bases not matched to a gene; V was cut back by 4 bases and J by 3 bases. CDR1 SGHRS and CDR2 YFSETQ come from the germline V gene. The CDR3 protein is CASSPASGGYEQYF. The CDR3 coding sequence is TGCGCCAGCAGCCCCGCCTCAGGGGGCTACGAGCAGTACTTC. The full variable domain, rest sourced from reference TRBV5-1 and TRBJ2-7, is KAGVTQTPRYLIKTRGQQVTLSCSPISGHRSVSWYQQTPGQGLQFLFEYFSETQRNKGNFPGRFSGRQFSNSRSEMNVSTLELGDSALYLCASSPASGGYEQYFGPGTRLTVT.

V and J are TRBV12-3 or TRBV12-4 and TRBJ1-1; 8 bases align to TRBD1. This CDR3 region has 12 residues. The V segment lost 8 bases and the J segment 5 bases; nucleotides outside the gene matches: 4. Here the CDR3 reads CASGTGRTEAFF. The CDR3 coding sequence is TGTGCCAGCGGGACAGGCAGGACTGAAGCTTTCTTT.

This clone was observed a single time. This sequence joins TRBV29-1 and TRBJ1-1; 7 positions agree with TRBD1. In germline, CDR1 is SQVTM, CDR2 ANQGSEA. Trimming removed 6 bases from V and 1 base from J; junction bases left unmatched: 5. The CDR3 contains 13 residues. CDR3 DNA: TGCAGCGTGAAAGGACAGGAGAACACTGAAGCTTTCTTT. Its protein is CSVKGQENTEAFF.